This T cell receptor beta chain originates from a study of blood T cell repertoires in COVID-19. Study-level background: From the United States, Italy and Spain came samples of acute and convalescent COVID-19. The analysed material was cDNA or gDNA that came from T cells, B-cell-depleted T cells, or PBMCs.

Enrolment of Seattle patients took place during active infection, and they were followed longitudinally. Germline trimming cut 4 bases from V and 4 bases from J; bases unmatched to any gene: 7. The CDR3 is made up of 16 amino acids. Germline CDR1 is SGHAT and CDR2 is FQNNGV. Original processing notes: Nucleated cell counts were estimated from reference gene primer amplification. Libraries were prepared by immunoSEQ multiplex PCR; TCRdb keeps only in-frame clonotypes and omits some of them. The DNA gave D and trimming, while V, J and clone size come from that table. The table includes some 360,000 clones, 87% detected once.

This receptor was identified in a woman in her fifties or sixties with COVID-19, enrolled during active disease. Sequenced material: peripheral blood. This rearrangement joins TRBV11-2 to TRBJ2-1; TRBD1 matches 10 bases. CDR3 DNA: TGTGCCAGCAGCTCGTTGTTGGGACAGGGGTACAATGAGCAGTTCTTC. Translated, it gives CASSSLLGQGYNEQFF.